The 3 T cell receptor beta chains below were found in one sample sequenced in a study of T cell repertoires in cytomegalovirus infection. In TCRdb, the reads were re-called with MiXCR into one record per CDR3 protein. The sample yields fewer than 650,000 distinct CDR3 sequences, roughly 43% seen once. For these TCRs, the target antigens are not known. The sample here was cultured PBMCs, taken from culture after CMV antigen stimulation. The origin of the receptors is a human donor in good health (CMV status not recorded). Some clones in this sample may be carry-over from other donors' samples.

In this sample, this clonotype turned up once. The chain uses TRBV20-1 and TRBJ2-5; TRBD2 might be the D (6 bases). This CDR3 region has 12 residues. Per the germline V gene, CDR1 is DFQATT and CDR2 is SNEGSKA (reference sequence). The CDR3 DNA reads TGCAGCCCCCGGCGGGGCGGAGAGACCCAGTACTTC. Protein product: CSPRRGGETQYF.

The V and J genes are TRBV4-1 and TRBJ2-5, with D possibly TRBD2 on 5 matching bases. This CDR3 contains 13 residues. Looked up from germline, CDR1 is MGHRA and CDR2 is YSYEKL. Between the trimmed V and J ends, which lost 3 bases and 4 bases, there was a span of 9 bases. CDR3 residues: CASSQLEGETQYF. CDR3 coding DNA: TGCGCCAGCAGCCAGCTCGAGGGAGAGACCCAGTACTTC.

In its sample, this clonotype was seen once. J is TRBJ1-5 and V is TRBV6-2 or TRBV6-3; no reliable D call. The J call could be wrong; TRBJ2-3 is a better fit for the DNA end. This CDR3 region has 12 residues. Germline CDR1 and CDR2: MNHEY and SVGEGT. The CDR3 sequence: CATAYPVGPQYF. The CDR3 nucleotides are TGTGCCACCGCTTACCCCGTAGGGCCCCAGTATTTT.